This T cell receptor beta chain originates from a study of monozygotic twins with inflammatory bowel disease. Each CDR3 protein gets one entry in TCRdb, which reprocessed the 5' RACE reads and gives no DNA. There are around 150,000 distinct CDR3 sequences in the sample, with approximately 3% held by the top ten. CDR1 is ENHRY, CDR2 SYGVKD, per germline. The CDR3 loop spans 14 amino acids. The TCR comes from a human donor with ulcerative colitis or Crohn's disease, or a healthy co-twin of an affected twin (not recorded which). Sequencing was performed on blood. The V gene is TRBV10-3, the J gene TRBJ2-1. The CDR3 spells CAISGQHPYNEQFF.